These 25 T cell receptor beta chains originate from one sample sequenced in a study of T cell responses to AZD1222 COVID-19 vaccine. Here immunoSEQ multiplex PCR was the method, and the copy in TCRdb shows in-frame clones only, minus some. The sample contains roughly 150,000 clones, around nine tenths of which appear only once. Source: peripheral blood, taken 28 days after the second AZD1222 dose. Receptors were obtained from an adult who received the AZD1222 COVID-19 vaccine.

This chain links TRBV7-2 with TRBJ2-7; TRBD2 aligns across 7 bases. The germline gives CDR1 SGHTA, CDR2 FQGNSA. V lost 4 bases to trimming and J lost 6 bases; unmatched junction nucleotides: 9. This CDR3 is 14 amino acids long. CDR3 in DNA: TGTGCCAGCAGCTCCCCCCGGGGGGTTCCCGAGCAGTACTTC. Translating gives CASSSPRGVPEQYF.

The rearrangement uses TRBV30 and TRBJ1-3; no clear D gene. Germline assignment: CDR1 GTSNPN and CDR2 SVGIG (reference sequence). Trimming shortened V by 0 bases and J by 5 bases, and 14 bases separated the two germline ends. There are 15 residues in the CDR3. The CDR3 region is CAWSVSVGRRNTIYF. CDR3 bases: TGTGCCTGGAGTGTTAGTGTCGGGCGACGAAACACCATATATTTT.

V gene TRBV6-5 combines with J gene TRBJ1-2; possibly TRBD1 for D (6 bases). V was trimmed by 2 bases and J by 7 bases, leaving 11 bases between them. CDR1 MNHEY and CDR2 SVGAGI come from the germline V gene. The CDR3 runs 13 residues. The CDR3 protein is CASSYPQGIGYTF. Written as DNA, the CDR3 is TGTGCCAGCAGTTACCCCCAGGGGATTGGCTACACCTTC.

This clone was counted once. The V gene is TRBV5-5, the J gene TRBJ1-1; D remains unclear. Trimming stripped 2 bases from V and 3 bases from J, with 5 bases between. Germline V CDR1 and CDR2: SGHKS, YYEKEE (reference sequence). This CDR3 spans 12 amino acids. For the CDR3, the DNA is TGTGCCAGCAGCTTAGCGGACACTGAAGCTTTCTTT. Residues: CASSLADTEAFF.

This clone was counted once. The rearrangement links TRBV2 to TRBJ1-4; no firm D call. This CDR3 contains 12 residues. V lost 3 bases and J 6 bases, leaving 5 bases between the germline ends. Per the germline V gene, CDR1 is SNHLY and CDR2 is FYNNEI. The DNA of the CDR3 is TGTGCCAGCAGTGAGATGGATGAAAAACTGTTTTTT. Translating it yields CASSEMDEKLFF. The full variable domain, rest sourced from reference TRBV2 and TRBJ1-4, is EPEVTQTPSHQVTQMGQEVILRCVPISNHLYFYWYRQILGQKVEFLVSFYNNEISEKSEIFDDQFSVERPDGSNFTLKIRSTKLEDSAMYFCASSEMDEKLFFGSGTQLSVL.

The V and J genes are TRBV3-1 (or the pseudogene TRBV3-2) and TRBJ1-5; D may be TRBD1 (5 bases). Germline CDR1 is LGHDT and CDR2 is YNNKEL (reference sequence). The V and J ends lost 4 bases and 1 base respectively, with 14 bases between them. The CDR3 is made up of 16 amino acids. The chain's CDR3 is CASSRGGKESNQPQHF. In DNA form, the CDR3 reads TGTGCCAGCAGCCGTGGGGGGAAGGAGAGCAATCAGCCCCAGCATTTT.

The chain has TRBV7-2 and TRBJ2-5; TRBD2 agrees at 10 bases. J lost 2 bases, V lost 0 bases, and 9 bases had no gene match. Germline V CDR1 and CDR2: SGHTA, FQGNSA. The CDR3 covers 18 residues. The CDR3 DNA is TGTGCCAGCAGCTTAGCGCTCCTCAGCGGGGGGGCTCAAGAGACCCAGTACTTC. Translating gives CASSLALLSGGAQETQYF.

The chain combines TRBV27 with TRBJ1-1, with D possibly matching TRBD1 (5 bases). CDR1 MNHEY and CDR2 SMNVEV come from the germline V gene (reference sequence). There are 14 residues in the CDR3. V lost 6 bases to trimming and J lost 10 bases, with 21 bases between them. CDR3 sequence: CASSLGTDPKGAFF. DNA for the CDR3: TGTGCCAGCAGCTTAGGGACGGACCCCAAGGGAGCTTTCTTT.

Concerning this clone: Other DNA sequences in the sample encode the same CDR3. The CDR3 region is CASSVAGGASTDTQYF. The CDR3 nucleotides read TGTGCCAGCAGCGTAGCGGGGGGTGCTAGCACAGATACGCAGTATTTT. The V and J genes are TRBV9 and TRBJ2-3, with 7 nucleotides matching TRBD2. The length of the CDR3 is 16 residues. CDR1 SGDLS and CDR2 YYNGEE come from the germline V gene. The V segment lost 0 bases and the J segment 0 bases; nucleotides outside the gene matches: 4. Complete variable domain (other parts from reference TRBV9 and TRBJ2-3): DSGVTQTPKHLITATGQRVTLRCSPRSGDLSVYWYQQSLDQGLQFLIQYYNGEERAKGNILERFSAQQFPDLHSELNLSSLELGDSALYFCASSVAGGASTDTQYFGPGTRLTVL.

CDR3 in DNA: TGTGCCAGTAGTATCGGGGGAACTAATGAAAAACTGTTTTTT. Residues: CASSIGGTNEKLFF. This sequence joins TRBV19 and TRBJ1-4; possible D gene TRBD1, 5 bases. The V end lost 3 bases, the J end lost 1 base, and 6 bases lay between the germline ends. The CDR3 is made up of 14 amino acids. Looked up from germline, CDR1 is LNHDA and CDR2 is SQIVND (reference sequence).

The rearrangement uses TRBV19 and TRBJ1-1, with TRBD1 as a possible D gene (6 bases). This CDR3 contains 14 residues. With 0 bases removed from V and 7 bases from J, the gap between germline ends came to 12 bases. Germline V gene data show CDR1 as LNHDA and CDR2 as SQIVND (reference sequence). The DNA for the CDR3 is TGTGCCAGTAGTATAGATCTACAGGGTAATGAAGCTTTCTTT. It encodes CASSIDLQGNEAFF.

This clone was observed a single time. The CDR3 DNA reads TGTGCCAGCAGTTACTCTTCGGGACAGCAAGAGACCCAGTACTTC. It encodes CASSYSSGQQETQYF. The genes are TRBV6-5 and TRBJ2-5; TRBD1 agrees at 7 bases. The CDR3 loop spans 15 amino acids. The germline CDR1 and CDR2 sequences are MNHEY and SVGAGI. Trimming at V came to 0 bases and at J to 2 bases, leaving 3 bases not matched to a gene.

This chain joins TRBV29-1 and TRBJ2-7, with D uncertain. Germline V gene lookup returns CDR1 SQVTM and CDR2 ANQGSEA. Trimming removed 5 bases from V and 3 bases from J, with 17 bases in between. The CDR3 covers 14 residues. The CDR3 loop is CSVRGHLSLYEQYF. Here the CDR3 DNA reads TGCAGCGTTCGTGGGCATCTTTCCCTCTACGAGCAGTACTTC.

The V and J genes are TRBV15 and TRBJ1-4; 7 bases are a match to TRBD1. V shed 2 bases, J shed 5 bases, and the junction held 8 bases outside the gene matches. Per germline, CDR1 LNHNV and CDR2 YYDKDF (reference sequence). The CDR3 contains 16 residues. The CDR3 bases are TGTGCCACCAGCAGACTTTCGACAGGGCGAAATGAAAAACTGTTTTTT. It specifies CATSRLSTGRNEKLFF.

The chain recombines TRBV19 with TRBJ2-7, with TRBD1 matching 8 bases. Trimming at V came to 9 bases and at J to 9 bases, leaving 13 bases not matched to a gene. CDR1 and CDR2 from the germline V gene are LNHDA and SQIVND (reference sequence). This CDR3 has 13 residues. CDR3 nucleotide sequence: TGTGCCAGCTCCCCGGGACAGGCCGGCGGGCAGTACTTC. Its translation is CASSPGQAGGQYF.

This clone was found a few times. The chain employs TRBV7-2 and TRBJ2-7, with 11 nucleotides matching TRBD2. V gave up 5 bases and J gave up 0 bases; unmatched junction bases: 3. Per germline, CDR1 SGHTA and CDR2 FQGNSA. This CDR3 has 15 residues. The CDR3 sequence: CASSLSGGASYEQYF. The DNA for the CDR3 is TGTGCCAGCAGCCTTAGCGGGGGGGCCTCCTACGAGCAGTACTTC.

The chain recombines TRBV5-1 with TRBJ2-2, with D possibly being TRBD2 (6 bases). The germline V gene has CDR1 SGHRS and CDR2 YFSETQ. The CDR3 sequence is 16 residues long. V lost 4 bases and J 1 base, leaving 14 bases between the germline ends. CDR3 loop: CASSATGTVNTGELFF. CDR3 DNA sequence: TGCGCCAGCAGCGCGACCGGGACTGTGAACACCGGGGAGCTGTTTTTT.

This clone has a handful of counts. The J gene is TRBJ1-2, the V gene TRBV6-2 or TRBV6-3; D is ambiguous. This CDR3 comprises 19 residues. From germline, CDR1 is MNHEY and CDR2 SVGEGT. V lost 5 bases, J lost 6 bases, and 31 bases lay in between. CDR3 nucleotides: TGTGCCAGCAGTCCCACACCCCGACATTCTAACCTCCCCGCGAATGGCTACACCTTC. Protein sequence: CASSPTPRHSNLPANGYTF.

The J gene is TRBJ1-2, the V gene TRBV29-1; tentatively, D is TRBD1 (5 bases). Germline CDR1 is SQVTM and CDR2 is ANQGSEA. V gave up 7 bases and J gave up 7 bases, with 22 bases separating them. The CDR3 is 14 residues long. The CDR3 bases are TGCAGCGCTGCTGAGGGGCAGTTAGCCGGTGGCTACACCTTC. Protein product: CSAAEGQLAGGYTF.

This chain connects TRBV3-1 (or the pseudogene TRBV3-2) to TRBJ2-1; D unclear. Per the germline V gene, CDR1 is LGHDT and CDR2 is YNNKEL (reference sequence). The CDR3 length is 12 residues. Trimming shortened V by 2 bases and J by 1 base, and 0 bases separated the two germline ends. This CDR3 reads CASSQSYNEQFF. DNA for the CDR3: TGTGCCAGCAGCCAATCCTACAATGAGCAGTTCTTC.

This clone was detected only once. Within the sample, other DNA sequences also encode this same CDR3. The chain is built from TRBV5-1 and TRBJ2-2; D gene unclear. Trimming took off 2 bases at V and 3 bases at J, with 2 bases between the two ends. The V gene's germline CDR1 is SGHRS and CDR2 YFSETQ. CDR3 length equals 12 residues. The CDR3 DNA follows: TGCGCCAGCAGCTTAGACACCGGGGAGCTGTTTTTT. It specifies CASSLDTGELFF.

The chain links TRBV3-1 (or the pseudogene TRBV3-2) to TRBJ2-5; 11 nucleotides align to TRBD1. Germline CDR1 reads LGHDT; CDR2 reads YNNKEL (reference sequence). The junction had 17 bases not matched to a gene; V was cut back by 6 bases and J by 5 bases. CDR3 length: 18 residues. CDR3 region: CASSLPGWTGGDGETQYF. CDR3 nucleotides: TGTGCCAGCAGTCTACCGGGATGGACAGGGGGCGATGGGGAGACCCAGTACTTC.

The chain couples TRBV12-5 to TRBJ2-7; TRBD2 matches at 7 bases. V shed 3 bases, J shed 3 bases, and the junction held 8 bases outside the gene matches. CDR1 LGHNT and CDR2 FRNRAP come from the germline V gene. The CDR3 covers 15 residues. CDR3 nucleotides: TGTGCTAGTGGTTTCCACAAGGGGAGGGTCTACGAGCAGTACTTC. As protein: CASGFHKGRVYEQYF. Full variable domain (missing parts from reference TRBV12-5 and TRBJ2-7): DARVTQTPRHKVTEMGQEVTMRCQPILGHNTVFWYRQTMMQGLELLAYFRNRAPLDDSGMPKDRFSAEMPDATLATLKIQPSEPRDSAVYFCASGFHKGRVYEQYFGPGTRLTVT.

The chain couples TRBV7-9 to TRBJ2-1; D might be TRBD1 or TRBD2, each matching 5 bases. V was trimmed by 2 bases and J by 8 bases, leaving 16 bases between them. The germline V gene has CDR1 SEHNR and CDR2 FQNEAQ (reference sequence). The length of the CDR3 is 15 residues. The CDR3 sequence is CASSLMAGLGDEQFF. In DNA, the CDR3 is TGTGCCAGCAGCTTAATGGCGGGCTTGGGGGATGAGCAGTTCTTC.

CDR3: CAIRGTTSSYEQYF. The CDR3 coding sequence is TGTGCCATCAGAGGGACGACGAGCTCCTACGAGCAGTACTTC. This chain connects TRBV10-3 to TRBJ2-7; D tentatively reads TRBD1 or TRBD2 (5 bases each). Germline V gene data show CDR1 as ENHRY and CDR2 as SYGVKD. This CDR3 region has 14 residues. V gave up 6 bases and J gave up 0 bases, with 12 bases separating them.